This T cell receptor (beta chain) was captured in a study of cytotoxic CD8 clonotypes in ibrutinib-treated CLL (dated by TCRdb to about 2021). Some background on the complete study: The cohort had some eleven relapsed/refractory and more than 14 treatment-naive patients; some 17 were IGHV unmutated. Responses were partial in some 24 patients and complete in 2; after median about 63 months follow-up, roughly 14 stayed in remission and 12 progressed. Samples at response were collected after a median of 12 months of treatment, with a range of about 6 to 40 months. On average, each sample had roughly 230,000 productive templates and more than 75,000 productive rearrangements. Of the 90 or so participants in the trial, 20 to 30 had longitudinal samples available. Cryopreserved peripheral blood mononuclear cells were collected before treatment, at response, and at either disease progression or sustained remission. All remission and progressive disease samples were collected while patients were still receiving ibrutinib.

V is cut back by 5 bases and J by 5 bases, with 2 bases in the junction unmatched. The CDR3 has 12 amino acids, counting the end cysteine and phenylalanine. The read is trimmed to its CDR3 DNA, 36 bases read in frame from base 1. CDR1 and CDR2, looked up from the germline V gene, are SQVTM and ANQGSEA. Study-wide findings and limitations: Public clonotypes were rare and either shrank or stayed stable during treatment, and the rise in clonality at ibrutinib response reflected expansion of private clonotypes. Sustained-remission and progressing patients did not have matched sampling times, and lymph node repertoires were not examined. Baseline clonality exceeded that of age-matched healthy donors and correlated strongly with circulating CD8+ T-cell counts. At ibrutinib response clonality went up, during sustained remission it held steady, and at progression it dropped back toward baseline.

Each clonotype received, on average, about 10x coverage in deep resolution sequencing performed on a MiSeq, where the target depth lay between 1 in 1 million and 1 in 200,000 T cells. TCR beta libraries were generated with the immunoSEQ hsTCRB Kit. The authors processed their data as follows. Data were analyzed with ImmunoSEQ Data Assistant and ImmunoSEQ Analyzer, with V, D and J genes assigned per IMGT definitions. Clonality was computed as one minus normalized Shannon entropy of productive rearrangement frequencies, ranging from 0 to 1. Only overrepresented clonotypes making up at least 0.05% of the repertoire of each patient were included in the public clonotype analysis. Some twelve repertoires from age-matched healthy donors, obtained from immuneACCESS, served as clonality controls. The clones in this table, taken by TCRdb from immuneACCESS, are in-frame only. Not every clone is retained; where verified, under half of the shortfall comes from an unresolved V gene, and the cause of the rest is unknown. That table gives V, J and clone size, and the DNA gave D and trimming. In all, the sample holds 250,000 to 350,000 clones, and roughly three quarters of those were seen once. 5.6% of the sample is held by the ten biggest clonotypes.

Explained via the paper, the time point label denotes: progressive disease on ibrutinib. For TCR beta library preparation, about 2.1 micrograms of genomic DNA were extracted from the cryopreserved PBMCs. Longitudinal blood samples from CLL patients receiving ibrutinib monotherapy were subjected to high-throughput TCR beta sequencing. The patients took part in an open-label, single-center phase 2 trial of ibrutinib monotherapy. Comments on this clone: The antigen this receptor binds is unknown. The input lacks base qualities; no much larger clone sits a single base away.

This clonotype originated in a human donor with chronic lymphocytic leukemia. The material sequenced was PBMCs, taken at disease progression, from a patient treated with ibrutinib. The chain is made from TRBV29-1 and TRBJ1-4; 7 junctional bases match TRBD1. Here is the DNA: TGCAGCGTTCAGGGGGGGAATGAAAAACTGTTTTTT. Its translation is CSVQGGNEKLFF. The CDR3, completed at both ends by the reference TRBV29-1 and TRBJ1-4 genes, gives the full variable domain SAVISQKPSRDICQRGTSLTIQCQVDSQVTMMFWYRQQPGQSLTLIATANQGSEATYESGFVIDKFPISRPNLTFSTLTVSNMSPEDSSIYLCSVQGGNEKLFFGSGTQLSVL.